The rows below give T cell receptor beta chains drawn from one sample of a study of T-cell reconstitution after alpha-beta-depleted transplantation in children. TCRdb re-analysed the PCR reads in MiXCR, keeping a single row per CDR3 protein. The data show some 200,000 distinct CDR3 sequences, approximately 9.5% seen once. The sequencing here drew on PBMCs from the stem cell graft donor, taken from the stem cell graft. The receptors were gathered from a human donor who donated a stem cell graft to a child with acute lymphoblastic leukemia. The CDR3 runs from the conserved cysteine through the conserved F or W. Fields, in order: J gene, V gene, clone size, D gene, CDR3 protein, CDR3 DNA. The D gene is left open where the match is weak. Part of the rows lack a size; the others show once, few, many or a class for expanded clones.

>TRBJ2-7|TRBV4-1|medium-sized|.
CASSLDTGSYEQYF
TGCGCCAGCAGCCTCGACACCGGCTCCTACGAGCAGTACTTC
>TRBJ1-2|TRBV20-1|.|TRBD1
CSAHPGGKAMGGYTF
TGCAGTGCTCACCCAGGGGGCAAGGCCATGGGGGGCTACACCTTC
>TRBJ1-3|TRBV12-3/TRBV12-4|.|.
CASTLLYGHTIYF
TGTGCCAGCACCCTCTTGTATGGACACACCATATATTTT
>TRBJ2-2|TRBV12-3/TRBV12-4|many|TRBD2
CASRPLLAGGLNTGELFF
TGTGCCAGCAGGCCTCTCCTAGCGGGGGGGCTGAACACCGGGGAGCTGTTTTTT
>TRBJ2-1|TRBV5-1|many|TRBD1
CASSLLQGAVDEQFF
TGCGCCAGCAGCTTGCTACAGGGGGCGGTCGATGAGCAGTTCTTC
>TRBJ1-5|TRBV15|few|.
CATSAVNGAQPQHF
TGTGCCACCAGCGCAGTCAACGGGGCTCAGCCCCAGCATTTT
>TRBJ1-5|TRBV4-2|many|TRBD1
CASSQGTGYQPQHF
TGTGCCAGCAGCCAAGGGACAGGGTATCAGCCCCAGCATTTT
>TRBJ2-7|TRBV6-5|few|TRBD2
CASSYGLAGPPYEQYF
TGTGCCAGCAGTTACGGACTAGCGGGGCCCCCCTACGAGCAGTACTTC
>TRBJ2-4|TRBV7-9|few|TRBD2
CASSLLRTSGKNIQYF
TGTGCCAGCAGCTTATTGAGGACTAGCGGGAAAAACATTCAGTACTTC
>TRBJ2-3|TRBV5-1|few|TRBD1
CASSLETGGPDTQYF
TGCGCCAGCAGCTTGGAGACAGGGGGCCCAGATACGCAGTATTTT
>TRBJ2-1|TRBV5-6|many|.
CASSSTNEQFF
TGTGCCAGCAGCAGTACCAATGAGCAGTTCTTC